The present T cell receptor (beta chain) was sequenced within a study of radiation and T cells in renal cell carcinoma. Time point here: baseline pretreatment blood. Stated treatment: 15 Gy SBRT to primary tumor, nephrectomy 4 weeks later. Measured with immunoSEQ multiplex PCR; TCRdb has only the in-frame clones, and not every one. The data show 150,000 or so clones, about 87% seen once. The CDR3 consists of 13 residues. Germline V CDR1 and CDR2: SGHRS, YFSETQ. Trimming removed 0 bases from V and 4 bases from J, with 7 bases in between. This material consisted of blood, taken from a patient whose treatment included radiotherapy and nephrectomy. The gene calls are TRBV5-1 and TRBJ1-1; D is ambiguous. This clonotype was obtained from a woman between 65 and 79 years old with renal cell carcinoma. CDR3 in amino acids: CASSLAVGTEAFF. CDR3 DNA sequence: TGCGCCAGCAGCTTGGCCGTTGGCACTGAAGCTTTCTTT.